Presented here are 25 T cell receptor beta chains from one specimen sequenced in a study of Ad26.COV2.S vaccination and SARS-CoV-2 variants. TCRdb's table, derived via immunoSEQ multiplex PCR, lists solely in-frame clones and lacks some. The data show about 470,000 clones, about 90% seen once. Treatment denoted: 15 to 20 received Ad26.COV2.S at low or high dose, single or two shots; about 5 received placebo; per-sample allocation not given. Samples were taken on day 63 after the first vaccine or placebo injection. The sample consisted of peripheral blood, taken in a trial of Ad26.COV2.S vaccine versus placebo. Every receptor here comes from a person between 18 and 60 years old who received the Ad26.COV2.S COVID-19 vaccine or a placebo.

The rearrangement links TRBV29-1 to TRBJ1-2, with 10 bases matching TRBD1. The CDR3 covers 15 residues. The germline V gene encodes CDR1 SQVTM and CDR2 ANQGSEA. Trimming at V came to 4 bases and at J to 1 base, leaving 6 bases not matched to a gene. CDR3 region: CSVGDRGSNNYGYTF. The CDR3 DNA is TGCAGCGTTGGGGACAGGGGATCAAATAACTATGGCTACACCTTC.

This chain uses TRBV5-1 with TRBJ2-1, with D hard to call. Per the germline V gene, CDR1 is SGHRS and CDR2 is YFSETQ. The CDR3 is 14 residues long. V lost 4 bases to trimming and J lost 2 bases, with 10 bases between them. The DNA of the CDR3 is TGCGCCAGCAGCCCACCAGATGCCTACAATGAGCAGTTCTTC. It yields the protein CASSPPDAYNEQFF. Looking up the rest from reference TRBV5-1 and TRBJ2-1 gives the full variable domain: KAGVTQTPRYLIKTRGQQVTLSCSPISGHRSVSWYQQTPGQGLQFLFEYFSETQRNKGNFPGRFSGRQFSNSRSEMNVSTLELGDSALYLCASSPPDAYNEQFFGPGTRLTVL.

The chain combines TRBV19 with TRBJ1-2; 10 bases fit TRBD1. V shed 3 bases, J shed 7 bases, and the junction held 11 bases outside the gene matches. The CDR3 is 16 residues long. The germline V gene encodes CDR1 LNHDA and CDR2 SQIVND (reference sequence). The CDR3 DNA reads as TGTGCCAGTAGTATCACGGGACAGGGGTTAGGTCGTGGCTACACCTTC. Translation: CASSITGQGLGRGYTF.

This rearrangement joins TRBV5-1 to TRBJ2-1; possible D gene TRBD2, 5 bases. V was clipped by 1 base and J by 9 bases, with 11 bases between them. This CDR3 region has 13 residues. Germline V gene data show CDR1 as SGHRS and CDR2 as YFSETQ. The CDR3 reads CASSLSAAGEQFF. For the CDR3, the DNA is TGCGCCAGCAGCTTGTCGGCGGCGGGTGAGCAGTTCTTC.

The V and J genes are TRBV7-2 and TRBJ2-2; 8 nucleotides agree with TRBD1. The germline CDR1 and CDR2 sequences are SGHTA and FQGNSA. This CDR3 has 15 residues. With 4 bases clipped from V and 1 base from J, the junction kept 2 bases outside the gene matches. DNA for the CDR3: TGTGCCAGCAGCTACAGGGGGGAGAACACCGGGGAGCTGTTTTTT. Amino acids: CASSYRGENTGELFF.

This clone has a single count. The chain's CDR3 is CASSLGRGRNYGYTF. CDR3 nucleotides: TGTGCCAGCAGTTTAGGCCGGGGTAGGAACTATGGCTACACCTTC. The J gene is TRBJ1-2, the V gene TRBV27; D ambiguous. The ends were cut back, 2 bases at V and 2 bases at J, with 12 bases in the middle. This CDR3 contains 15 residues. Germline V gene lookup returns CDR1 MNHEY and CDR2 SMNVEV (reference sequence).

V gene TRBV7-2 combines with J gene TRBJ1-6; D is unresolved. Trimming removed 1 base at V and 13 bases at J, with 11 bases between. CDR3 size: 13 residues. Germline-derived CDR1 and CDR2 are SGHTA and FQGNSA. The CDR3: CASSLESRRPLHF. CDR3 coding DNA: TGTGCCAGCAGCTTAGAGTCCAGGAGGCCCCTCCACTTT.

The V and J genes are TRBV3-1 (or the pseudogene TRBV3-2) and TRBJ2-5; D possibly corresponds to TRBD1 (6 bases). This CDR3 contains 16 residues. The germline V and J ends were trimmed by 2 bases and 4 bases, with 17 bases remaining between them. Germline-derived CDR1 and CDR2 are LGHDT and YNNKEL (reference sequence). The CDR3: CASSQPLHRDGETQYF. The CDR3 coding sequence is TGTGCCAGCAGCCAACCCCTCCACAGGGATGGAGAGACCCAGTACTTC.

The V gene is TRBV18, the J gene TRBJ1-2, with no clear D. With 10 bases removed from V and 3 bases from J, the gap between germline ends came to 18 bases. The germline V gene has CDR1 KGHSH and CDR2 LQKENI. There are 14 residues in the CDR3. The CDR3 DNA follows: TGTGCCACCACACCCCAGCCGAGGGACTATGGCTACACCTTC. Translating it yields CATTPQPRDYGYTF.

A few counts support this clone. DNA of the CDR3: TGTGCCAGCAGGAAAGGGGAGGGCACTGAAGCTTTCTTT. It codes for CASRKGEGTEAFF. V and J are TRBV12-3 or TRBV12-4 and TRBJ1-1; possible D gene TRBD1, 5 bases. V lost 6 bases and J 4 bases, leaving 12 bases between the germline ends. The CDR3 length is 13 residues.

The chain recombines TRBV3-1 (or the pseudogene TRBV3-2) with TRBJ1-1; tentative D call: TRBD1 (6 bases). Deletions cut 4 bases from V and 8 bases from J, with 14 bases between. Germline CDR1 LGHDT, CDR2 YNNKEL (reference sequence). The CDR3 covers 13 residues. For the CDR3, the DNA is TGTGCCAGCAGCCCGGGGGGGCGGGGAGAAGCTTTCTTT. Amino acid sequence: CASSPGGRGEAFF.

The chain carries TRBV11-2 and TRBJ2-3; TRBD2 might be the D (5 bases). Trimming removed 2 bases from V and 2 bases from J, with 11 bases in between. Germline V gives CDR1 SGHAT, CDR2 FQNNGV. CDR3 length equals 15 residues. The CDR3, as DNA: TGTGCCAGCAGCTTAACTGGGAGATCCACAGATACGCAGTATTTT. This sequence encodes CASSLTGRSTDTQYF.

In the case of this clone: The sample has other DNA sequences that encode this CDR3 too. The chain links TRBV7-9 to TRBJ2-7; 12 positions agree with TRBD2. With V trimmed by 6 bases and J by 1 base, 4 bases remained unmatched. CDR1 SEHNR and CDR2 FQNEAQ come from the germline V gene (reference sequence). The length of the CDR3 is 15 residues. The CDR3 sequence: CASSLLAGGSYEQYF. The CDR3 DNA reads as TGTGCCAGCAGTCTACTAGCGGGAGGATCCTACGAGCAGTACTTC.

The genes are TRBV5-4 and TRBJ1-5; D is undetermined. CDR1 is SGHNT and CDR2 is YYREEE in the germline V gene (reference sequence). Trimming took off 4 bases at V and 5 bases at J, with 10 bases between the two ends. The CDR3 is 13 residues long. The CDR3, as DNA: TGTGCCAGCAGCCAGGATCAGGATCAGCCCCAGCATTTT. Translation: CASSQDQDQPQHF.

The chain couples TRBV27 to TRBJ2-7; tentatively, D is TRBD1 (6 bases). Germline loops: CDR1 MNHEY, CDR2 SMNVEV (reference sequence). This CDR3 has 13 amino acids. V dropped 6 bases and J dropped 3 bases, with 12 bases sitting between them. CDR3 sequence (DNA): TGTGCCAGCAGGCCAGGGACAAACTACGAGCAGTACTTC. This codes for CASRPGTNYEQYF.

In this sample, this clone turned up once. This chain connects TRBV6-2 or TRBV6-3 to TRBJ2-7, with 8 bases that match TRBD1. The CDR3 loop spans 15 amino acids. Looked up from germline, CDR1 is MNHEY and CDR2 is SVGEGT. Trimming cost V 2 bases and J 6 bases; bases outside gene matches: 9. The CDR3 nucleotides are TGTGCCAGCAGTTACCCTGGACAGGGTAGGTCCGAGCAGTACTTC. It encodes CASSYPGQGRSEQYF.

The chain recombines TRBV19 with TRBJ2-5; no definite D call. Germline-derived CDR1 and CDR2 are LNHDA and SQIVND (reference sequence). This CDR3 contains 14 residues. Deletions cut 6 bases from V and 5 bases from J, with 16 bases between. In DNA form, the CDR3 reads TGTGCCAGTAGGAAACGATTCACTGGGGAGACCCAGTACTTC. Translating it yields CASRKRFTGETQYF.

The chain employs TRBV7-6 and TRBJ2-1; 13 nucleotides line up with TRBD2. CDR1 and CDR2 (germline): SGHVS, FNYEAQ. CDR3 size: 15 residues. With 3 bases clipped from V and 9 bases from J, the junction kept 5 bases outside the gene matches. CDR3 sequence: CASSFGLAGEGEQFF. CDR3 in DNA: TGTGCCAGCAGCTTCGGACTAGCGGGAGAAGGTGAGCAGTTCTTC.

The CDR3 DNA sequence: TGTGCCAGCAGTTCGGTGGTAGCCACAGATACGCAGTATTTT. Its translation is CASSSVVATDTQYF. The gene calls are TRBV6-2 or TRBV6-3 and TRBJ2-3; D gene uncertain. V gave up 4 bases and J gave up 2 bases, with 10 bases separating them. The germline CDR1 and CDR2 sequences are MNHEY and SVGEGT. This CDR3 spans 14 amino acids.

V usage is TRBV30 and J usage is TRBJ1-1, with a possible D match to TRBD1 (6 bases). In germline, CDR1 is GTSNPN, CDR2 SVGIG (reference sequence). The CDR3 is 13 residues long. The V end was cut by 3 bases, the J end by 4 bases, with 12 bases between. The CDR3 DNA reads as TGTGCCTGGAGGGAACAGGGTCTCACTGAAGCTTTCTTT. It translates to CAWREQGLTEAFF.

The chain recombines TRBV11-1 with TRBJ2-1; 11 nucleotides agree with TRBD2. Germline CDR1 is SGHAT and CDR2 is FQDESV (reference sequence). The CDR3 length is 16 residues. With V trimmed by 6 bases and J by 5 bases, 9 bases remained unmatched. The CDR3 region has the DNA TGTGCCAGCAGACGAACTCTAGCGGGAGGCGACAATGAGCAGTTCTTC. It encodes CASRRTLAGGDNEQFF.

The gene calls are TRBV15 and TRBJ2-1, with 11 nucleotides matching TRBD2. Trimming cost V 4 bases and J 4 bases; bases outside gene matches: 6. The CDR3 has 16 residues. Germline V gives CDR1 LNHNV, CDR2 YYDKDF (reference sequence). This CDR3 reads CATSTFSGRAYNEQFF. CDR3 nucleotide sequence: TGTGCCACCAGCACCTTTAGCGGGAGGGCATACAATGAGCAGTTCTTC. The full variable domain, in which reference TRBV15 and TRBJ2-1 provide the parts outside the CDR3, is DAMVIQNPRYQVTQFGKPVTLSCSQTLNHNVMYWYQQKSSQAPKLLFHYYDKDFNNEADTPDNFQSRRPNTSFCFLDIRSPGLGDTAMYLCATSTFSGRAYNEQFFGPGTRLTVL.

This chain uses TRBV19 with TRBJ2-5, with 7 bases that match TRBD2. This CDR3 spans 16 amino acids. V was clipped by 4 bases and J by 5 bases; unmatched bases: 13. Germline loops: CDR1 LNHDA, CDR2 SQIVND (reference sequence). The CDR3 sequence: CASSSHLPGGGETQYF. CDR3 nucleotides: TGTGCCAGTAGTAGTCACCTCCCGGGGGGTGGCGAGACCCAGTACTTC. The variable domain in full, completed from reference TRBV19 and TRBJ2-5, reads DGGITQSPKYLFRKEGQNVTLSCEQNLNHDAMYWYRQDPGQGLRLIYYSQIVNDFQKGDIAEGYSVSREKKESFPLTVTSAQKNPTAFYLCASSSHLPGGGETQYFGPGTRLLVL.

The J gene is TRBJ2-3, the V gene TRBV6-5; 10 bases are a match to TRBD2. V lost 6 bases and J lost 1; bases outside the gene matches: 4. The CDR3 is made up of 15 amino acids. In germline, CDR1 is MNHEY, CDR2 SVGAGI. The CDR3 region has the DNA TGTGCCAGCAGAAGACTAGCGGGTGGCACAGATACGCAGTATTTT. It encodes CASRRLAGGTDTQYF.

The chain joins TRBV7-9 to TRBJ2-1; TRBD1 agrees at 7 bases. The CDR3 totals 14 residues. J lost 4 bases, V lost 11 bases, and 11 bases had no gene match. Germline loops: CDR1 SEHNR, CDR2 FQNEAQ (reference sequence). CDR3 nucleotide sequence: TGTGCCGGCCAGAAGGGGGCGGGTTACAATGAGCAGTTCTTC. This translates into CAGQKGAGYNEQFF. Drawing the rest from reference TRBV7-9 and TRBJ2-1, the complete variable domain is DTGVSQNPRHKITKRGQNVTFRCDPISEHNRLYWYRQTLGQGPEFLTYFQNEAQLEKSRLLSDRFSAERPKGSFSTLEIQRTEQGDSAMYLCAGQKGAGYNEQFFGPGTRLTVL.